The 9 T cell receptor beta chains given below trace back to one sample, sequenced in a study of CD8 T cells in ankylosing spondylitis. TCRdb redid the calling of the 5' RACE reads with MiXCR, one entry per CDR3 protein. The sample gives a few hundred thousand distinct CDR3 sequences, less than 25% of which show up once; about 3.7% is in the top ten. What was sequenced was blood, either unsorted or a sorted T cell fraction (not recorded which). These receptors were taken from a female donor with ankylosing spondylitis or in good health (not recorded which).

The CDR3 nucleotides read TGTGCCAGCAGCCGGCCGGGGAGACTAGCGGGAGGTGGGTCCTACAATGAGCAGTTCTTC. Translating it yields CASSRPGRLAGGGSYNEQFF. The J gene is TRBJ2-1, the V gene TRBV5-6; 13 bases match TRBD2. The CDR3 extends over 20 amino acids. CDR1 SGHDT and CDR2 YYEEEE come from the germline V gene. The trim removed 4 bases at V and 1 base at J, leaving 14 bases unmatched.

This chain connects TRBV5-1 to TRBJ2-1; tentative D call: TRBD1 (5 bases). The CDR3 contains 15 residues. Germline loops: CDR1 SGHRS, CDR2 YFSETQ. V lost 4 bases and J 7 bases, leaving 18 bases between the germline ends. CDR3 residues: CASSASTARTNEQFF. CDR3 coding DNA: TGCGCCAGCAGCGCCTCGACAGCGAGAACTAATGAGCAGTTCTTC.

Ten or more counts support this clonotype. This rearrangement joins TRBV20-1 to TRBJ2-6; weak D call: TRBD2 (5 bases). There are 16 residues in the CDR3. Trimming left V 0 bases short and J 2 bases short, with 11 bases between. Germline loops: CDR1 DFQATT, CDR2 SNEGSKA (reference sequence). CDR3 coding DNA: TGCAGTGCTAGAGATGCGGTCGGGGCTGGGGCCAACGTCCTGACTTTC. Translation: CSARDAVGAGANVLTF.

This chain connects TRBV12-3 or TRBV12-4 to TRBJ2-5; D unclear. Trimming shortened V by 1 base and J by 3 bases, and 9 bases separated the two germline ends. The CDR3 runs 14 residues. CDR3 coding DNA: TGTGCCAGCAGTTTAGAGGACGGCGAAGAGACCCAGTACTTC. Amino acid sequence: CASSLEDGEETQYF.

This clonotype was detected a few times. CDR3 in amino acids: CASSTTPTSASSNEQFF. The CDR3 DNA is TGTGCCAGCAGCACCACCCCGACTAGTGCTTCATCGAATGAGCAGTTCTTC. V usage is TRBV7-9 and J usage is TRBJ2-1; possibly TRBD2 for D (6 bases). The CDR3 consists of 17 residues. Germline CDR1 is SEHNR and CDR2 is FQNEAQ (reference sequence). Deletions cut 5 bases from V and 7 bases from J, with 24 bases between. The full variable domain, its missing parts supplied by reference TRBV7-9 and TRBJ2-1, is DTGVSQNPRHKITKRGQNVTFRCDPISEHNRLYWYRQTLGQGPEFLTYFQNEAQLEKSRLLSDRFSAERPKGSFSTLEIQRTEQGDSAMYLCASSTTPTSASSNEQFFGPGTRLTVL.

This clonotype was counted many times. The rearrangement links TRBV29-1 to TRBJ2-2; D might be TRBD2 (5 bases). Looked up from germline, CDR1 is SQVTM and CDR2 is ANQGSEA. This CDR3 is 13 amino acids long. The V gene lost 1 base and the J gene lost 7 bases, with 10 bases spanning the gap. The CDR3 is CSVEANGGGELFF. The CDR3 nucleotides are TGCAGCGTTGAAGCAAACGGAGGCGGGGAGCTGTTTTTT.

The CDR3 sequence: CAIRDPGHKNSGANVLTF. DNA of the CDR3: TGTGCCATCAGGGACCCGGGACACAAAAACTCTGGGGCCAACGTCCTGACTTTC. The chain uses TRBV10-3 and TRBJ2-6, with D perhaps matching TRBD1 (6 bases). Germline V CDR1 and CDR2: ENHRY, SYGVKD. The V and J ends lost 6 bases and 0 bases respectively, with 18 bases between them. The CDR3 has 18 residues.

This chain links TRBV3-1 with TRBJ2-1; D remains unclear. CDR1 is LGHDT, CDR2 YNNKEL, per germline (reference sequence). The CDR3 sequence is 15 residues long. Trimming left V 4 bases short and J 1 base short, with 11 bases between. CDR3 sequence reads: CASSLVPRSYNEQFF. Written as DNA, the CDR3 is TGTGCCAGCAGCCTGGTCCCTCGATCCTACAATGAGCAGTTCTTC.

V and J are TRBV20-1 and TRBJ1-2, with no clear D. Trimming stripped 2 bases from V and 0 bases from J, with 10 bases between. Per the germline V gene, CDR1 is DFQATT and CDR2 is SNEGSKA (reference sequence). CDR3 length: 14 residues. The CDR3 reads CSARPTTPNYGYTF. In nucleotides, the CDR3 is TGCAGTGCTAGACCAACAACACCTAACTATGGCTACACCTTC.